This T cell receptor beta chain was profiled in a study of shared T cell receptors in the human thymus (dated by TCRdb to about 2021). With regard to the full study: The study examined how self-reactive, shared T-cell receptor alpha chains are generated in the human thymus.

The protocol used for the library was the immunoSEQ multiplex PCR assay. The table was pulled from immuneACCESS by TCRdb, which kept in-frame rearrangements only. Such tables lose some clones; where checked, under half of the loss comes from unresolved V genes, and the rest has no known cause. The sample table contains about 660,000 clones; only one count was recorded for around 89% of them. The biggest ten clones account for 0.01% of the sample. Notes on this clone: What this receptor recognizes is not known. Per-base qualities were not stored, and no clone one base away is much larger.

The CDR3 goes from the cysteine to the phenylalanine over 16 residues. The retained sequence is limited to the CDR3, 48 bases, with the frame set at the first base. The germline V gene specifies ENHRY as CDR1 and SYGVKD as CDR2. For this chain, trimming is 2 bases at the V end and 2 bases at the J end, and the number of junction bases without a gene match is 9. In addition, the sample was reused for a study of human thymus T cells. As described in the second report: In Finland, the donors were immunologically healthy infants who were having open corrective cardiac surgery for congenital heart defects. The thymus tissue came from surgical resects taken out during corrective cardiac surgery. Both the thymic and the peripheral blood repertoires appeared to show biased V and J gene segment usage. The related research found that thymic TCR repertoires overlapped highly between unrelated individuals. The study used under 10 infant thymus samples plus four related peripheral blood samples to characterize TCR alpha and beta repertoires. The infant donors were about 6 to 244 days old, and the cohort included more than five males and a couple of females. Thymocytes were released mechanically from tissue and stored at -70 °C as pellets of roughly 9.5-32 million cells. Genomic DNA was extracted from frozen cell pellets with a QIAsymphony instrument. The immunoSEQ multiplex PCR assay was used to amplify the TCRB and TCRAD loci from a standardized quantity of quality-controlled genomic DNA. The V(D)J region was spanned by amplicons of a length sufficient to cover the CDR3 and to identify V and J genes. Amplicon sequencing was performed on an Illumina platform through the commercial immunoSEQ service. Primer bias and sequencing errors were corrected as previously described, and TCRAD and TCRB definitions were based on the IMGT database. Repertoires were analysed with immunoSEQ Analyzer 3.0 and VDJTools, covering basic statistics, V/J segment usage, diversity estimates, rarefaction and pairwise overlap. Diversity was estimated with Chao1, ChaoE, Efron-Thisted, Shannon and inverse Simpson indices, and also on datasets down-sampled to the smallest sample. Repertoire overlap was determined by strict matching of CDR3 nucleotide sequence, V gene and J gene, and Jaccard-based multidimensional scaling clustering was applied. On average, thymus samples yielded around 810,000 unique TCRB clonotypes, whereas blood samples yielded around 88,000.

The sample comprised thymocytes. The TCR comes from a boy in the first two years of life with a congenital heart defect. Donor details come from another sample of the same person, matched by shared clones. The V and J segments used are TRBV10-3 and TRBJ2-7, with 7 bases aligning to TRBD1. The DNA sequence is TGTGCCATCAGTGAGACACCGGGACAGCGCCCCTACGAGCAGTACTTC. It translates as CAISETPGQRPYEQYF.